Sequencing of this T cell receptor beta chain was carried out in a study of T cell repertoires in breast cancer. This CDR3 comprises 16 residues. Germline V lookup: CDR1 LGHNA, CDR2 YNFKEQ. A few counts support this clonotype. One end of the junction fails to match germline, which may point to a read error. A second nested PCR with blocking oligonucleotides suppressed unpaired genes. MiXCR, applied by TCRdb to the emulsion pairing reads, yields one record per CDR3 protein. This table lists around 69 distinct CDR3 sequences. Paired alpha-beta TCRs of CD8+ T cells were analyzed by expanded emulsion RT-PCR.

The sequencing input was CD8+ T cells. The V gene is TRBV4-2, the J gene TRBJ2-1, with 11 nucleotides matching TRBD2. The clonotype comes from a pool of human donors with breast cancer or a healthy control (not recorded which). CDR3 nucleotides: TGTGCCAGCAGCCAGCTGACTAGCGGGGTATACAATGAGCAGTTCTTT. Encoded protein: CASSQLTSGVYNEQFF.